This TCR beta chain was obtained from a study of cytotoxic CD8 clonotypes in ibrutinib-treated CLL. Study as a whole: Among responders, roughly 25 were partial and 2 complete; after median about 70 months, approximately 15 stayed remitted and roughly twelve progressed. Response samples were taken after a median around eleven months of treatment, range 6 to 36.

Sequencing used immunoSEQ multiplex PCR; TCRdb keeps in-frame clones, though not all of them. Of about 300,000 clones listed, about 64% are singletons. The CDR3 length is 13 residues. Germline CDR1 and CDR2: SGHDN and FVKESK. The V gene lost 1 base and the J gene lost 8 bases, with 11 bases spanning the gap. The J gene is TRBJ2-5, the V gene TRBV14; D is possibly TRBD2 (6 bases). Sequences were derived from PBMCs, sampled after 36 months of ibrutinib treatment. The sequence was collected from a human donor with chronic lymphocytic leukemia. The CDR3 loop reads CASSQGSAGTQYF. The CDR3, as DNA: TGTGCCAGCAGCCAAGGGTCTGCGGGAACCCAGTACTTC.